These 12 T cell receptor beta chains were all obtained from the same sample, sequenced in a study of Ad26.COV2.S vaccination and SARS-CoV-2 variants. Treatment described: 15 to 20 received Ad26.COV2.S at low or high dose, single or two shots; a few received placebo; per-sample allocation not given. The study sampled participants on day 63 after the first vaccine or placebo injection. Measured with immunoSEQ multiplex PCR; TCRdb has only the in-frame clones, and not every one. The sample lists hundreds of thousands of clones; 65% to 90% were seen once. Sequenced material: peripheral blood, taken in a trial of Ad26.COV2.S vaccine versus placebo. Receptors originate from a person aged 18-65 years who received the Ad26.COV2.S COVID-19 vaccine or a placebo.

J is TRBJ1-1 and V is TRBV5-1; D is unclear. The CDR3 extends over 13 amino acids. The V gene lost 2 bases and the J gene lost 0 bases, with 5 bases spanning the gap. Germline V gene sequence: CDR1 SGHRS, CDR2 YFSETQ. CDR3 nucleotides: TGCGCCAGCAGCTTCAGCTTGAACACTGAAGCTTTCTTT. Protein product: CASSFSLNTEAFF.

CDR3 in amino acids: CASNTQGVNTDTQYF. The CDR3 DNA reads as TGTGCCAGCAACACCCAGGGGGTAAACACAGATACGCAGTATTTT. The chain employs TRBV28 and TRBJ2-3; 7 bases fit TRBD1. V lost 7 bases to trimming and J lost 2 bases; unmatched junction nucleotides: 9. CDR3 length: 15 amino acids. From germline, CDR1 is MDHEN and CDR2 SYDVKM.

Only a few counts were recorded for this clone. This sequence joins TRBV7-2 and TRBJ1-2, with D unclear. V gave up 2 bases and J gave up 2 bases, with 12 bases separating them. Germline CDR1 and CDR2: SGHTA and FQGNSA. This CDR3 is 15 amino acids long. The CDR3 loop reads CASSLIEGLNYGYTF. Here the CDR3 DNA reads TGTGCCAGCAGCTTAATTGAAGGACTAAACTATGGCTACACCTTC.

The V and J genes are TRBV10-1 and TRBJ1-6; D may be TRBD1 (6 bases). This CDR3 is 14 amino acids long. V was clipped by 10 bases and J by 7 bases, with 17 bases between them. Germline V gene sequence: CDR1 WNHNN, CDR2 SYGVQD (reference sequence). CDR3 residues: CANPQGRENSPLHF. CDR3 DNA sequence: TGCGCCAACCCCCAGGGGAGAGAGAATTCACCCCTCCACTTT.

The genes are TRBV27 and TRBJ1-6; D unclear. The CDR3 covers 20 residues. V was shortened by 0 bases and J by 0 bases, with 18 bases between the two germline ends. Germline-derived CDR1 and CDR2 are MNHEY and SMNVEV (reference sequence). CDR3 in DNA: TGTGCCAGCAGTTTATCGGGCCTGGGTCCGGGGAACTCCTATAATTCACCCCTCCACTTT. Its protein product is CASSLSGLGPGNSYNSPLHF.

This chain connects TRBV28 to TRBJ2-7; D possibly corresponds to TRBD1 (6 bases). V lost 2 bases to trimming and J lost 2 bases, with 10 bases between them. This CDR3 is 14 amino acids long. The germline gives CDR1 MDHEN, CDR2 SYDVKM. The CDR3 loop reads CASSLNTGTYEQYF. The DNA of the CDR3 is TGTGCCAGCAGTTTAAATACAGGGACCTACGAGCAGTACTTC.

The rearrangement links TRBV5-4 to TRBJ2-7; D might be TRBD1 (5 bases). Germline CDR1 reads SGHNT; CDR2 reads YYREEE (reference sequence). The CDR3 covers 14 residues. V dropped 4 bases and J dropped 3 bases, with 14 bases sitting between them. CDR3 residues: CASSTRQSIYEQYF. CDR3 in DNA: TGTGCCAGCAGCACCCGACAGAGCATCTACGAGCAGTACTTC. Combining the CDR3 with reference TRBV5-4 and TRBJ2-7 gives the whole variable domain ETGVTQSPTHLIKTRGQQVTLRCSSQSGHNTVSWYQQALGQGPQFIFQYYREEENGRGNFPPRFSGLQFPNYSSELNVNALELDDSALYLCASSTRQSIYEQYFGPGTRLTVT.

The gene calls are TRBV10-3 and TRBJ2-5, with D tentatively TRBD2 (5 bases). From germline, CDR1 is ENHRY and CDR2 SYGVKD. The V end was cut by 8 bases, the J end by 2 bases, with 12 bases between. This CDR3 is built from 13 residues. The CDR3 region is CAIQGLLQETQYF. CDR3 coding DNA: TGTGCCATCCAAGGACTCTTACAAGAGACCCAGTACTTC.

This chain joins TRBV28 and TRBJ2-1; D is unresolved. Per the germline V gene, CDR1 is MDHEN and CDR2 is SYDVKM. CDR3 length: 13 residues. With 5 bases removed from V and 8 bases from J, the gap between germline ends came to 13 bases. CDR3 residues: CASSPWEGHEQFF. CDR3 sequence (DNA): TGTGCCAGCAGTCCTTGGGAAGGGCATGAGCAGTTCTTC. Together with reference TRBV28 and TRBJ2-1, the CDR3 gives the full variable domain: DVKVTQSSRYLVKRTGEKVFLECVQDMDHENMFWYRQDPGLGLRLIYFSYDVKMKEKGDIPEGYSVSREKKERFSLILESASTNQTSMYLCASSPWEGHEQFFGPGTRLTVL.

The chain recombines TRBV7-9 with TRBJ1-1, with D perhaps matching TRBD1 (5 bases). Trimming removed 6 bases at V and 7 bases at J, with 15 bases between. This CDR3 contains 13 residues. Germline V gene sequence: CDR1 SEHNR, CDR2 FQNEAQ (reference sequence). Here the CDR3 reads CASSRGGTDEAFF. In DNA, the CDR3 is TGTGCCAGCAGTCGGGGGGGTACAGATGAAGCTTTCTTT.

In DNA, the CDR3 is TGTGCCAGTAGTTGGCTAGCGGGAGATGGAGATACGCAGTATTTT. Its translation: CASSWLAGDGDTQYF. The J gene is TRBJ2-3, the V gene TRBV19; 10 nucleotides match TRBD2. The CDR3 runs to 15 residues. Germline V gene sequence: CDR1 LNHDA, CDR2 SQIVND (reference sequence). Trimming at V came to 5 bases and at J to 5 bases, leaving 7 bases not matched to a gene.

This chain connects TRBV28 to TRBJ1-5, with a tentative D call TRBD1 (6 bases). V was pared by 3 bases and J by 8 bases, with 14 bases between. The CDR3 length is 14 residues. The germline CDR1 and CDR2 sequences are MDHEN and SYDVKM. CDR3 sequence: CASSLYRVRKPQHF. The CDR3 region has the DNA TGTGCCAGCAGTTTGTACAGGGTCCGAAAGCCCCAGCATTTT. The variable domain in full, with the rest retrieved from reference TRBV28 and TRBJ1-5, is DVKVTQSSRYLVKRTGEKVFLECVQDMDHENMFWYRQDPGLGLRLIYFSYDVKMKEKGDIPEGYSVSREKKERFSLILESASTNQTSMYLCASSLYRVRKPQHFGDGTRLSIL.